The source of this TCR beta chain is a study of T cells in Graves' hyperthyroidism and ophthalmopathy. Study findings and constraints: It was a median around 6 months before onset that the model predicted ophthalmopathy. Researchers report that a 13 V-J model separated ophthalmopathy from stable hyperthyroidism.

Trimming cost V 5 bases and J 4 bases; bases outside gene matches: 5. Germline loops: CDR1 KGHDR, CDR2 SFDVKD. This CDR3 has 15 residues. Amplified TCR beta CDR3 regions derived from RNA transcripts. The primer set for the first-round RT-PCR of the TCR CDR3 was HTBI. Using its own MiXCR run on the multiplex PCR reads, TCRdb lists one record per CDR3 protein. The table lists 90,000 to 120,000 distinct CDR3 sequences, 16% of them singletons. This clonotype was seen at least ten times. Its antigen is currently unknown. Exclusion of patients followed from uncontrolled infection, other autoimmune disease, pregnancy or lactation.

The TCR sequence derives from a woman aged 50 to 60 with Graves' hyperthyroidism. The chain carries TRBV24-1 and TRBJ2-2; 8 nucleotides line up with TRBD1. Sequencing was carried out using blood. The CDR3 sequence is CATSVDRGGTGELFF. DNA of the CDR3: TGTGCCACCAGTGTAGACAGGGGTGGCACCGGGGAGCTGTTTTTT.